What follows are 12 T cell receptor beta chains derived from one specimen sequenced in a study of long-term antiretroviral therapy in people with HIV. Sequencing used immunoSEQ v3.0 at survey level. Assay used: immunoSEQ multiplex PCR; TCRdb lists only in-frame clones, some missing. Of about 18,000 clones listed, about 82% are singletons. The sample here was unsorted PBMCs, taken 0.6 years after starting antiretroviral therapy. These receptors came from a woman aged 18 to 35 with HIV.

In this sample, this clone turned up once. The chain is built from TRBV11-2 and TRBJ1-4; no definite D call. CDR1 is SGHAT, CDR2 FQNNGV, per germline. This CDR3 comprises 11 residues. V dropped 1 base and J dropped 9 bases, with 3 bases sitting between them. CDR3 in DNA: TGTGCCAGCAGCTTAGGTCAAAAACTGTTTTTT. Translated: CASSLGQKLFF.

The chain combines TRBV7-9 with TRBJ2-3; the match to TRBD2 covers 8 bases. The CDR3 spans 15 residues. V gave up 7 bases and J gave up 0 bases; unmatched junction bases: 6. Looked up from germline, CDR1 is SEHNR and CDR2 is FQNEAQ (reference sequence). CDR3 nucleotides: TGTGCCAGCACCGGGAGGGGGATTAGCACAGATACGCAGTATTTT. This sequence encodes CASTGRGISTDTQYF.

CDR3 protein: CASSEAGDGEQYF. The CDR3 DNA follows: TGTGCCAGCAGTGAAGCTGGGGACGGCGAGCAGTACTTC. The chain employs TRBV6-1 and TRBJ2-7; D possibly matches TRBD1 or TRBD2 (5 bases each). The CDR3 loop spans 13 amino acids. V was cut by 0 bases and J by 6 bases, with 9 bases left in between. Germline V CDR1 and CDR2: MNHNS, SASEGT.

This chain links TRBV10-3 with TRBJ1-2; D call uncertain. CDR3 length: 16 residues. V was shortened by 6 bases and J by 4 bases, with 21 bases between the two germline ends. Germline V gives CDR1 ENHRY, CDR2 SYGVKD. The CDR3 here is CAIRSLPLPRGYGYTF. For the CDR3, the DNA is TGTGCCATCAGATCCTTGCCCTTACCGCGGGGCTATGGCTACACCTTC.

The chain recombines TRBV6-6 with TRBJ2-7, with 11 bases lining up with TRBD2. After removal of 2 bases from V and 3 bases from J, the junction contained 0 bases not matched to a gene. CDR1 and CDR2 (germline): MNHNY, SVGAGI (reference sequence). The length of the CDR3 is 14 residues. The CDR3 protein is CASSYTSGSYEQYF. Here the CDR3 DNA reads TGTGCCAGCAGTTACACTAGCGGGAGCTACGAGCAGTACTTC.

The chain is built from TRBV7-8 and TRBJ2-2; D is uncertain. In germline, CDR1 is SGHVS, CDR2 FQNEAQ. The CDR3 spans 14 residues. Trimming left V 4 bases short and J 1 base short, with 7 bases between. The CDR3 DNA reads TGTGCCAGCAGCTCCGCACAGAACACCGGGGAGCTGTTTTTT. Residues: CASSSAQNTGELFF.

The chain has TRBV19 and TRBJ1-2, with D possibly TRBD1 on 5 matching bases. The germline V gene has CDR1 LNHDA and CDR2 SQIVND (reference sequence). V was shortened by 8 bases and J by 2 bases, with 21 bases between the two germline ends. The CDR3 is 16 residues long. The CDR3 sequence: CASAGTMFLGNYGYTF. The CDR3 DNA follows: TGTGCCAGTGCCGGGACGATGTTCCTCGGGAACTATGGCTACACCTTC.

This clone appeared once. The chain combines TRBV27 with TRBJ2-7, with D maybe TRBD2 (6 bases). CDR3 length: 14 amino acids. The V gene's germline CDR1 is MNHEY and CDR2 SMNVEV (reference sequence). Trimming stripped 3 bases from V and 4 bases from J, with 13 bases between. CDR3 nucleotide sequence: TGTGCCAGCAGTTTCACCGGGAGAGGATACGAGCAGTACTTC. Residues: CASSFTGRGYEQYF.

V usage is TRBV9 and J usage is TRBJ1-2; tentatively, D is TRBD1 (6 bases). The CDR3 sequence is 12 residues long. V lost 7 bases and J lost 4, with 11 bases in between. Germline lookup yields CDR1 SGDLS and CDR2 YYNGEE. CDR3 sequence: CASAQGSYGYTF. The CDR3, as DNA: TGTGCCAGCGCCCAGGGGAGCTATGGCTACACCTTC.

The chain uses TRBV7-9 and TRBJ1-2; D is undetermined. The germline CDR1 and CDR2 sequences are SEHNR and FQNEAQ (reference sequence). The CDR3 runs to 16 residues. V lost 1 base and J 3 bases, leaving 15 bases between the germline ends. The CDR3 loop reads CASSLEIPHPHYGYTF. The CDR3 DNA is TGTGCCAGCAGCTTAGAGATCCCACATCCCCACTATGGCTACACCTTC.

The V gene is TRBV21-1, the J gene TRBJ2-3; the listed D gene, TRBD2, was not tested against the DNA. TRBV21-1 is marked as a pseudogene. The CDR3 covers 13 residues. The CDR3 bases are TGTGCCAGCAGCAGGCCGGGGGCAGATACGCAGTATTTT. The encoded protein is CASSRPGADTQYF.

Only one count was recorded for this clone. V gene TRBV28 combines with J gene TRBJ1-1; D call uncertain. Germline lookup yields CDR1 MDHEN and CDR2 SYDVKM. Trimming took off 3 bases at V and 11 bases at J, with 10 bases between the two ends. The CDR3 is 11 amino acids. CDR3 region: CASSFGVRAFF. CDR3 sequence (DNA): TGTGCCAGCAGTTTTGGGGTCAGGGCTTTCTTT. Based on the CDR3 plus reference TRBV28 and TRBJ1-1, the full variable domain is DVKVTQSSRYLVKRTGEKVFLECVQDMDHENMFWYRQDPGLGLRLIYFSYDVKMKEKGDIPEGYSVSREKKERFSLILESASTNQTSMYLCASSFGVRAFFGQGTRLTVV.